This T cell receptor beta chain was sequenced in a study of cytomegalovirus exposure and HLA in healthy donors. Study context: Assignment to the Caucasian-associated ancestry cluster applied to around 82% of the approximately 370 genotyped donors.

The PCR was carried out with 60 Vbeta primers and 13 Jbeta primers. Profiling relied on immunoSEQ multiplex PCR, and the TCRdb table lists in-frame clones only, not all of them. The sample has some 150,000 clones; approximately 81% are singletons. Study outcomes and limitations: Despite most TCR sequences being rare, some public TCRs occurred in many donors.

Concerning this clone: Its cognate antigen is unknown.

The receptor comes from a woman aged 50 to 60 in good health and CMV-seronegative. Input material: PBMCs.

The CDR3 region is CASTPQAGGNYGYTF. The CDR3 DNA sequence: TGTGCCAGCACCCCCCAGGCAGGGGGTAACTATGGCTACACCTTC. The rearrangement links TRBV28 to TRBJ1-2; 7 bases are a match to TRBD1. V lost 7 bases to trimming and J lost 1 base; unmatched junction nucleotides: 9. The CDR3 totals 15 residues. Germline V lookup: CDR1 MDHEN, CDR2 SYDVKM.